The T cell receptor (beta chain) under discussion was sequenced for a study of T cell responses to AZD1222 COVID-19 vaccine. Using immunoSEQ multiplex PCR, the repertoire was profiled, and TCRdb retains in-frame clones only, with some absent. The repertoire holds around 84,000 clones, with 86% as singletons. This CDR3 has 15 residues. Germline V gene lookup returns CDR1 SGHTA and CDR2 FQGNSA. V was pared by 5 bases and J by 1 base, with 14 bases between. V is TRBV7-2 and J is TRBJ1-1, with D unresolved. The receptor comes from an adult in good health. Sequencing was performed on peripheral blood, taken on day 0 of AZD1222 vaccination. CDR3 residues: CASSPPRNKNTEAFF. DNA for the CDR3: TGTGCCAGCAGCCCCCCACGTAACAAGAACACTGAAGCTTTCTTT.